This TCR beta chain is from a study of identical twins. This clonotype was counted only a few times. Its antigen is still unknown. General study results and limits: Twins showed weaker excess sharing in their beta out-of-frame sequences. Invariant MAIT and iNKT cells may have partly biased zero-insertion analyses. High-abundance cord blood beta clonotypes had fewer insertions; memory repertoires showed none. Interpretation of the results relied on cross-sectional statistical analysis and not on following the same donors.

TCRdb reanalysed the 5' RACE reads using MiXCR and keeps one entry per CDR3 protein. This table has 130,000 to 150,000 distinct CDR3 sequences, under 4.5% appearing once. Trimming took 2 bases from V and 0 from J, leaving 7 bases between them. The CDR3 spans 15 residues. Germline V gives CDR1 MGHDK, CDR2 SYGVNS. The sequence was obtained from a man aged 18 to 30 in good health. The chain couples TRBV25-1 to TRBJ2-2; D gene uncertain. The sequencing input was memory T cells sorted from blood. CDR3 coding DNA: TGTGCCAGCAGTGAACCACGAGCGAACACCGGGGAGCTGTTTTTT. It encodes CASSEPRANTGELFF.